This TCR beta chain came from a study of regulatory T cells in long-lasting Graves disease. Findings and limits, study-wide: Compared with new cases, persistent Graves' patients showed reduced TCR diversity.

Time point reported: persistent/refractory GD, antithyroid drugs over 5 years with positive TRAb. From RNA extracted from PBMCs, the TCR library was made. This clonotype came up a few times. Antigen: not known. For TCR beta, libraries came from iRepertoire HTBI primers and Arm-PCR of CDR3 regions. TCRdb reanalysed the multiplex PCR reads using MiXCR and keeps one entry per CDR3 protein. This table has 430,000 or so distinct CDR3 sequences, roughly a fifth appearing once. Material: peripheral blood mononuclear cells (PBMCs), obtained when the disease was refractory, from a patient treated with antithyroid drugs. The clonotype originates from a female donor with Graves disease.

The DNA of the CDR3 is TGTGCCAGCAGCTTGAAGGGGACCCTCTCCCTGGAGACCCAGTACTTC. Protein: CASSLKGTLSLETQYF. The chain couples TRBV5-4 to TRBJ2-5; either TRBD1 or TRBD2 may supply D (5 bases each). Germline lookup yields CDR1 SGHNT and CDR2 YYREEE (reference sequence). Trimming left V 1 base short and J 5 bases short, with 18 bases between. The CDR3 is made up of 16 amino acids.